This record covers a single T cell receptor (beta chain). This clonotype was recorded at least ten times. Its target antigen remains unknown. No base quality information exists; no much larger clone differs at one position. The data were taken from a study of naive and memory T cell subsets (dated by TCRdb to about 2017). The study in broad terms: In the figure summarizing the skin biopsy and whole blood samples, 10 or so blood donors, 7 tuberculin skin test biopsies and 3 saline control biopsies were reported. PCR2 was typically performed as a SYBR Green qPCR that was stopped at a set threshold, although end-point PCR (around 6 cycles) could be used instead for low-input samples.

The study described a robust, sensitive protocol for amplifying, sequencing and analyzing TCRs, using 3' ligation of a UMI-containing oligonucleotide to TCR cDNA. For whole blood analysis, approximately 2.6 ml of peripheral blood was drawn from adult healthy volunteers into Tempus tubes, and RNA was extracted according to the manufacturer's instructions. Total RNA was treated with RQ1 DNase, without cell sorting, prior to reverse transcription, with an input of about 1 to 1,100 ng being targeted. To check how robust the pipeline was in samples where T cells make up a minority population, libraries were built from skin biopsies and whole blood. Study-wide findings and limitations: The potential sensitivity of the RNA-based method to TCR transcript changes with T cell activation and differentiation was acknowledged.

Preparation of the library involved 5' RACE. The ligated cDNA was amplified by four rounds of PCR, in which nested alpha and beta constant region primers were used together with the SP2 primer. For the blood and skin samples, TCR RNA was reverse transcribed with SuperScript IV using primers for the alpha and beta constant regions. Using T4 RNA ligase 1, an oligonucleotide carrying both the Illumina SP2 primer and a UMI was ligated onto the 3' end of the cDNA. To prevent hairpin formation, the 12-nucleotide UMI was made up of two random hexamers with an eight-base spacer between them. From the second PCR onward, the TCR alpha and beta chain libraries were handled separately, and dual indexing was used for multiplexing. After pooling, the indexed libraries were analyzed by capillary electrophoresis and sequenced on either an Illumina MiSeq or NextSeq. PhiX DNA at about 5-7% was added to the libraries to raise base diversity and improve cluster recognition. Per the source publication's procedure: UMIs were extracted from read 2 by Demultiplexor and combined with the TCR sequence from read 1, and reads were split according to sample indices. V and J genes and V-J junctions were identified by Decombinator, and each TCR was assigned a five-part identifier that included V and J deletions. Collapsinator relied on UMIs to correct both sequencing errors and PCR amplification heterogeneity, producing a UMI-based abundance for each TCR. CDR3Translator converted identifiers to nucleotide sequence, translated to amino acids, and extracted CDR3 regions using terminal motifs. After normalization to the amount of input RNA, the error-corrected alpha and beta TCR counts from blood and from skin were compared. Through fastp at Q25 and MiXCR, TCRdb rebuilt clones from the public reads, retaining in-frame beta chains. Each entry is one CDR3 protein sequence, shown with its most common DNA and genes. These V and J calls rely on TCRdb rather than the paper's analysis. This sample is represented by over 45,000 distinct CDR3 sequences; around 5% of them were singletons. The top ten clones comprise approximately 0.84% of the sample.

From V the trimming removes 4 bases and from J it removes 9 bases, while the gene matches leave 11 bases of the junction unaccounted for. Reading from cysteine to phenylalanine, the CDR3 counts 16 amino acids. Only the CDR3 portion is preserved as DNA: 48 bases, with reading frame beginning at the first base. Reading the germline V gene (reference sequence) gives CDR1 LNHDA and CDR2 SQIVND. The TCR comes from a female donor in good health. The rearrangement combines TRBV19 with TRBJ1-6; 8 central bases correspond to TRBD1. The DNA reads as follows: TGTGCCAGTAGTAATCGACAGGGGATCGCAGGTTCACCCCTCCACTTT. The encoded protein is CASSNRQGIAGSPLHF.